Listed here are 18 T cell receptor beta chains from one sample, sequenced in a study of shared clonotypes between healthy human individuals. Measured with immunoSEQ multiplex PCR; TCRdb has only the in-frame clones, and not every one. The profile shows about 330,000 clones, roughly 91% of them singletons. The sample taken for sequencing was memory CD8+ T cells sorted from blood. The subset here: CD45RO+ cells pooled with CCR7-negative TemRA cells. Receptors were obtained from a man aged 18 to 30 in good health.

The genes are TRBV7-8 and TRBJ2-3; D unclear. Trimming took 8 bases from V and 0 from J, leaving 18 bases between them. Germline CDR1 is SGHVS and CDR2 is FQNEAQ. The CDR3 has 16 residues. Here the CDR3 reads CASGRGGGPSTDTQYF. CDR3 bases: TGTGCCAGCGGCCGAGGTGGCGGACCTAGCACAGATACGCAGTATTTT.

V gene TRBV6-5 combines with J gene TRBJ2-1; the D gene could be TRBD1 or TRBD2 (5 bases each). Germline V lookup: CDR1 MNHEY, CDR2 SVGAGI. V shed 4 bases and J shed 13 bases, with 11 bases lying between them. The CDR3 length is 11 residues. CDR3 sequence (DNA): TGTGCCAGCAGTTCCGGGACCCCTCAGTTCTTC. The encoded protein is CASSSGTPQFF.

V gene TRBV10-3 combines with J gene TRBJ1-5; D may be TRBD1 (5 bases). V was clipped by 6 bases and J by 0 bases, with 18 bases between them. The germline gives CDR1 ENHRY, CDR2 SYGVKD. This CDR3 has 17 residues. CDR3 DNA: TGTGCCATCAGCCGCTCGGGACCCCCCTTTAGCAATCAGCCCCAGCATTTT. It translates to CAISRSGPPFSNQPQHF.

The chain uses TRBV30 and TRBJ2-5; the D gene is possibly TRBD1 (6 bases). The germline V and J ends were trimmed by 4 bases and 0 bases, with 15 bases remaining between them. Looked up from germline, CDR1 is GTSNPN and CDR2 is SVGIG (reference sequence). The CDR3 is 15 amino acids. The CDR3 DNA reads as TGTGCCTGGAAGGGACATAGAACGTACCAAGAGACCCAGTACTTC. As protein: CAWKGHRTYQETQYF.

The chain employs TRBV5-1 and TRBJ2-2; no definite D call. The CDR3 spans 15 residues. Germline assignment: CDR1 SGHRS and CDR2 YFSETQ. V gave up 4 bases and J gave up 5 bases, with 15 bases separating them. This CDR3 reads CASSGSLVGTGELFF. In DNA form, the CDR3 reads TGCGCCAGCAGCGGTAGCCTTGTTGGTACCGGGGAGCTGTTTTTT.

The table lists this clone with a count of one. At the DNA level, this CDR3 is encoded by other sequences in the same sample as well. The V gene is TRBV27, the J gene TRBJ2-3; no clear D. The germline gives CDR1 MNHEY, CDR2 SMNVEV (reference sequence). Trimming shortened V by 3 bases and J by 5 bases, and 3 bases separated the two germline ends. There are 11 residues in the CDR3. In DNA form, the CDR3 reads TGTGCCAGCAGTTTGGGAGATACGCAGTATTTT. It encodes CASSLGDTQYF.

This clone was counted a single time. J is TRBJ1-1 and V is TRBV19, with D perhaps matching TRBD1 (5 bases). V was cut by 5 bases and J by 5 bases, with 21 bases left in between. CDR1 is LNHDA, CDR2 SQIVND, per germline (reference sequence). The CDR3 runs 16 residues. The CDR3, as DNA: TGTGCCAGTAGTGGGGGTATGTGGGCAACGGGTACTGAAGCTTTCTTT. As protein: CASSGGMWATGTEAFF.

The chain has TRBV4-1 and TRBJ1-5, with 8 positions matching TRBD1. The trim removed 0 bases at V and 1 base at J, leaving 2 bases unmatched. This CDR3 is 16 amino acids long. Looked up from germline, CDR1 is MGHRA and CDR2 is YSYEKL. The CDR3 reads CASSQEYRGSNQPQHF. In DNA form, the CDR3 reads TGCGCCAGCAGCCAAGAATACAGGGGGAGCAATCAGCCCCAGCATTTT.

Comment on this clone: Other DNA sequences from this sample encode an identical CDR3 as well. The rearrangement uses TRBV4-1 and TRBJ2-5, with D possibly TRBD1 on 6 matching bases. Per germline, CDR1 MGHRA and CDR2 YSYEKL. The CDR3 is 14 residues long. Trimming pared 0 bases from V and 2 bases from J, leaving 7 bases between. The CDR3, as DNA: TGCGCCAGCAGCCAAGACGACAGGCAAGAGACCCAGTACTTC. It translates to CASSQDDRQETQYF.

This chain joins TRBV7-9 and TRBJ2-1, with a weak D call TRBD2 (6 bases). Germline CDR1 is SEHNR and CDR2 is FQNEAQ (reference sequence). CDR3 length equals 14 residues. Trimming left V 6 bases short and J 4 bases short, with 13 bases between. The CDR3 DNA sequence: TGTGCCAGCAGAGCGGGTGAGGGGTACAATGAGCAGTTCTTC. Its translation: CASRAGEGYNEQFF. The variable domain in full, with the rest retrieved from reference TRBV7-9 and TRBJ2-1, is DTGVSQNPRHKITKRGQNVTFRCDPISEHNRLYWYRQTLGQGPEFLTYFQNEAQLEKSRLLSDRFSAERPKGSFSTLEIQRTEQGDSAMYLCASRAGEGYNEQFFGPGTRLTVL.

The chain is built from TRBV10-1 and TRBJ2-2; D unresolved. CDR1 WNHNN and CDR2 SYGVQD come from the germline V gene (reference sequence). V was cut by 4 bases and J by 6 bases, with 18 bases left in between. This CDR3 has 16 amino acids. The CDR3: CASSAELLGSAGELFF. In nucleotides, the CDR3 is TGCGCCAGCAGTGCCGAGCTTTTGGGGTCGGCCGGGGAGCTGTTTTTT.

This chain joins TRBV30 and TRBJ2-5; TRBD2 is a possible D gene (5 bases). CDR3 size: 14 residues. In germline, CDR1 is GTSNPN, CDR2 SVGIG (reference sequence). V lost 4 bases, J lost 4 bases, and 16 bases lay in between. CDR3 bases: TGTGCCTGGACGGATCGGCCCGCGGGAGAGACCCAGTACTTC. Translated, it gives CAWTDRPAGETQYF.

The chain combines TRBV25-1 with TRBJ1-1; D perhaps matches TRBD1 (5 bases). The CDR3 loop spans 13 amino acids. The germline V and J ends were trimmed by 4 bases and 7 bases, with 13 bases remaining between them. In germline, CDR1 is MGHDK, CDR2 SYGVNS. In DNA form, the CDR3 reads TGTGCCAGCAGTGCGGCGGGGACGGGTGAAGCTTTCTTT. Its protein product is CASSAAGTGEAFF.

This chain uses TRBV28 with TRBJ2-1, with 12 bases lining up with TRBD2. This CDR3 spans 17 amino acids. Looked up from germline, CDR1 is MDHEN and CDR2 is SYDVKM. J gave up 0 bases and V 4 bases, and 4 bases lay outside the gene matches. Here the CDR3 reads CASSSWTSGASYNEQFF. CDR3 nucleotide sequence: TGTGCCAGCAGTTCCTGGACTAGCGGGGCCTCCTACAATGAGCAGTTCTTC.

This clone was seen a single time. The chain employs TRBV19 and TRBJ2-2; D unclear. Germline lookup yields CDR1 LNHDA and CDR2 SQIVND (reference sequence). Trimming took 5 bases from V and 1 from J, leaving 8 bases between them. The CDR3 is 14 amino acids. The CDR3 coding sequence is TGTGCCAGTAGTGTGAGTTTGAACACCGGGGAGCTGTTTTTT. Its translation is CASSVSLNTGELFF.

The chain employs TRBV7-9 and TRBJ1-1; 9 nucleotides align to TRBD1. This CDR3 spans 14 amino acids. Looked up from germline, CDR1 is SEHNR and CDR2 is FQNEAQ (reference sequence). Trimming took 5 bases from V and 3 from J; bases not matched to a gene: 4. The CDR3 DNA reads TGTGCCAGCAGCGTCCGGGACAGGGACACTGAAGCTTTCTTT. Protein product: CASSVRDRDTEAFF. The full variable domain, its missing parts supplied by reference TRBV7-9 and TRBJ1-1, is DTGVSQNPRHKITKRGQNVTFRCDPISEHNRLYWYRQTLGQGPEFLTYFQNEAQLEKSRLLSDRFSAERPKGSFSTLEIQRTEQGDSAMYLCASSVRDRDTEAFFGQGTRLTVV.

This clone appeared a single time. This chain connects TRBV4-3 to TRBJ2-7; TRBD2 agrees at 7 bases. The CDR3 loop spans 16 amino acids. Germline V gene sequence: CDR1 LGHNA, CDR2 YSLEER. Unmatched junction bases numbered 11, after V lost 1 base and J lost 5 bases. CDR3 DNA: TGCGCCAGCAGCCAAGTTATGGGCGGGAGCCCCCACGAGCAGTACTTC. Its translation is CASSQVMGGSPHEQYF.

The V gene is TRBV28, the J gene TRBJ2-1; D is perhaps TRBD1 or TRBD2 (5 bases each). Germline V gene data show CDR1 as MDHEN and CDR2 as SYDVKM. V was cut by 5 bases and J by 8 bases, with 13 bases left in between. The CDR3 runs 13 residues. The CDR3 protein is CASSVLRDDEQFF. Written as DNA, the CDR3 is TGTGCCAGCAGTGTACTACGGGACGATGAGCAGTTCTTC.